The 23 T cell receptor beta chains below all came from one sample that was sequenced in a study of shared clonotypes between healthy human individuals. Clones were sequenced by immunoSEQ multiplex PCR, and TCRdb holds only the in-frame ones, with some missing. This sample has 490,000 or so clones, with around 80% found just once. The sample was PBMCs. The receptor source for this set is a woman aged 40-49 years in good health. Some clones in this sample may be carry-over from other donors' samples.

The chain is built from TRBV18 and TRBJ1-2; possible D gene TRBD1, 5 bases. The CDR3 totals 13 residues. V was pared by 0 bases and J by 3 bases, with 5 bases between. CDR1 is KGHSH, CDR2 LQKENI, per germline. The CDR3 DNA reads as TGTGCCAGCTCACCACCGGGGGACTATGGCTACACCTTC. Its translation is CASSPPGDYGYTF.

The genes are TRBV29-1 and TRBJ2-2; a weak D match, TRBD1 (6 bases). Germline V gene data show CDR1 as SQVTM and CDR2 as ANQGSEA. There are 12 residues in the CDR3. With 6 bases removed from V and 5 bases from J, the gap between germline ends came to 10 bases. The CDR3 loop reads CSVGRGTGELFF. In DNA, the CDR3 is TGCAGCGTGGGCAGGGGTACCGGGGAGCTGTTTTTT.

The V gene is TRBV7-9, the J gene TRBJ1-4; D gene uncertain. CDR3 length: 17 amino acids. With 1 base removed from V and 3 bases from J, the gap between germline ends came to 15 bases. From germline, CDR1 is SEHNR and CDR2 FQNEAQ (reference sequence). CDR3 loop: CASSLVPIGNANEKLFF. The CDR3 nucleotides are TGTGCCAGCAGCTTAGTCCCTATTGGGAACGCTAATGAAAAACTGTTTTTT.

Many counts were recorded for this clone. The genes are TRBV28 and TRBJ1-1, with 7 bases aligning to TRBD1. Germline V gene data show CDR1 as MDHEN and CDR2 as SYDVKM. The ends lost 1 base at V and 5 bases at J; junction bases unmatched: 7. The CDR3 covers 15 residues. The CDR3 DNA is TGTGCCAGCAGTTTATCTAGTGCAGGGGGTACTGAAGCTTTCTTT. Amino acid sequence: CASSLSSAGGTEAFF. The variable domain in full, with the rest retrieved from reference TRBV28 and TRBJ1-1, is DVKVTQSSRYLVKRTGEKVFLECVQDMDHENMFWYRQDPGLGLRLIYFSYDVKMKEKGDIPEGYSVSREKKERFSLILESASTNQTSMYLCASSLSSAGGTEAFFGQGTRLTVV.

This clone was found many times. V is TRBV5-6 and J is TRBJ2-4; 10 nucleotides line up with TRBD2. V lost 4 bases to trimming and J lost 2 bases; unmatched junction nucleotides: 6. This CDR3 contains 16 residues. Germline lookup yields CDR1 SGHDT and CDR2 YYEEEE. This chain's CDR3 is CASSPSGRATKNIQYF. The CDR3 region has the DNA TGTGCCAGCAGCCCAAGCGGGAGGGCGACCAAAAACATTCAGTACTTC.

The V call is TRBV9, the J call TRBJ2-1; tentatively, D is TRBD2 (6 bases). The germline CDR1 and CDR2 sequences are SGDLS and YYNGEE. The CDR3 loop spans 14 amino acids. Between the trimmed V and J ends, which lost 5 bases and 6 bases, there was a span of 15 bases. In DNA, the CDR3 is TGTGCCAGCAGGTTGGGGCTAGCGAGCAATGAGCAGTTCTTC. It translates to CASRLGLASNEQFF.

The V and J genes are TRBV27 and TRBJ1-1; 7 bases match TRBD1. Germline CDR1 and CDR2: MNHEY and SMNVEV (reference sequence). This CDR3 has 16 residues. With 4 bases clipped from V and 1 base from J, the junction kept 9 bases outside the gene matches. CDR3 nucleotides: TGTGCCAGCAGTTCTCCCCGACAGGGCCCGAACACTGAAGCTTTCTTT. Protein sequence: CASSSPRQGPNTEAFF.

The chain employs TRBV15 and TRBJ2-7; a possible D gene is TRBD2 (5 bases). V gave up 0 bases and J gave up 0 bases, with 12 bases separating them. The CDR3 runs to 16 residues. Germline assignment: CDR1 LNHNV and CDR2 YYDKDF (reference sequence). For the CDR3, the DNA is TGTGCCACCAGCAGAGAAATATTGGGGAGCTCCTACGAGCAGTACTTC. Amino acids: CATSREILGSSYEQYF.

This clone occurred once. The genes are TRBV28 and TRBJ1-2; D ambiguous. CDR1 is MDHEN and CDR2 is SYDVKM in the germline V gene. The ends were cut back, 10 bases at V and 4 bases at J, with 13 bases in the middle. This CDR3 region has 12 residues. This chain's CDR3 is CATQLGSYGYTF. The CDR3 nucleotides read TGTGCCACCCAGTTGGGGAGCTATGGCTACACCTTC.

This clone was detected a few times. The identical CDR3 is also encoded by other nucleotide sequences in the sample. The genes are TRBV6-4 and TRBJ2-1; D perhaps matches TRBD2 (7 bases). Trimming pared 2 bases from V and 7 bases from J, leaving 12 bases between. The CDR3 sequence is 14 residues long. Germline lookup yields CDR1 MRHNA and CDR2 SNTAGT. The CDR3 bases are TGTGCCAGCAGTGACGGGGGGGCGGGAAATGAGCAGTTCTTC. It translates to CASSDGGAGNEQFF.

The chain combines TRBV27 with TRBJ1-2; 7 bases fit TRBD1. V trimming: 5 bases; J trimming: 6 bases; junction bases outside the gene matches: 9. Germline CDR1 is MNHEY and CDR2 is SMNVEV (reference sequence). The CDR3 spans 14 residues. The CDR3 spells CASSQRQGRHGYTF. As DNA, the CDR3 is TGTGCCAGCAGTCAACGACAGGGAAGGCATGGCTACACCTTC.

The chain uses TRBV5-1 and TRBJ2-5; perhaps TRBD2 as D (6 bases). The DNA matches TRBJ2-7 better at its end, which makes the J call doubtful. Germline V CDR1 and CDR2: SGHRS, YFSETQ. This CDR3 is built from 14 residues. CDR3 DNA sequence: TGCGCCAGCAGCTTGTTCGGGGAGGCGGGCGAGCAGTACTTC. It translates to CASSLFGEAGEQYF.

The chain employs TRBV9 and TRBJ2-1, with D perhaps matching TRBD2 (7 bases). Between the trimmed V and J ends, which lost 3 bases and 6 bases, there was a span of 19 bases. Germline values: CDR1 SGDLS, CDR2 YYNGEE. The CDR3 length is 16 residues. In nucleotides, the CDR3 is TGTGCCAGCAGCGCCAGAGGGGGGGGAGGCTTCAATGAGCAGTTCTTC. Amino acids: CASSARGGGGFNEQFF. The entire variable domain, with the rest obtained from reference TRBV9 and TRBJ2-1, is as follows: DSGVTQTPKHLITATGQRVTLRCSPRSGDLSVYWYQQSLDQGLQFLIQYYNGEERAKGNILERFSAQQFPDLHSELNLSSLELGDSALYFCASSARGGGGFNEQFFGPGTRLTVL.

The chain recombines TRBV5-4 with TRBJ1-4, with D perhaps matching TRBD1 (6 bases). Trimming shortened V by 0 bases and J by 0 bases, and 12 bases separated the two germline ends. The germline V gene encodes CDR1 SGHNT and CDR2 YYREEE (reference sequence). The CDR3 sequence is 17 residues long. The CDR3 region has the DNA TGTGCCAGCAGCTTGGGGCAGGGGATTCCAACTAATGAAAAACTGTTTTTT. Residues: CASSLGQGIPTNEKLFF.

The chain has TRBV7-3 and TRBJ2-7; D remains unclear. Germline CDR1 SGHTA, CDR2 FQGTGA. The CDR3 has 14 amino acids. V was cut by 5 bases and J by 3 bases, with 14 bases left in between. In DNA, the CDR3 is TGTGCCAGCAGCCGAGGCGGCACGGACTACGAGCAGTACTTC. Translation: CASSRGGTDYEQYF. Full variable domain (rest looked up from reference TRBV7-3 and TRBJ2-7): GAGVSQTPSNKVTEKGKYVELRCDPISGHTALYWYRQSLGQGPEFLIYFQGTGAADDSGLPNDRFFAVRPEGSVSTLKIQRTERGDSAVYLCASSRGGTDYEQYFGPGTRLTVT.

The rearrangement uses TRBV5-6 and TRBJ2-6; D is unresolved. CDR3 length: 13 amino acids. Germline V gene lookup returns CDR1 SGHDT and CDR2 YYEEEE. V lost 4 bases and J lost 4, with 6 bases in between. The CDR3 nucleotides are TGTGCCAGCAGCCCCCGGGGGGCCAACGTCCTGACTTTC. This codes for CASSPRGANVLTF. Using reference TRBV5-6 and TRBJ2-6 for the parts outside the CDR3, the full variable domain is DAGVTQSPTHLIKTRGQQVTLRCSPKSGHDTVSWYQQALGQGPQFIFQYYEEEERQRGNFPDRFSGHQFPNYSSELNVNALLLGDSALYLCASSPRGANVLTFGAGSRLTVL.

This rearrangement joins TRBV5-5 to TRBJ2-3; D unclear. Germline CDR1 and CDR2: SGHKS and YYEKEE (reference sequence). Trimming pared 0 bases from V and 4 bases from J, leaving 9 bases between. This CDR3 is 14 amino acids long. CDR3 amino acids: CASSLVQVADTQYF. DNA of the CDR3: TGTGCCAGCAGCTTGGTGCAGGTCGCAGATACGCAGTATTTT.

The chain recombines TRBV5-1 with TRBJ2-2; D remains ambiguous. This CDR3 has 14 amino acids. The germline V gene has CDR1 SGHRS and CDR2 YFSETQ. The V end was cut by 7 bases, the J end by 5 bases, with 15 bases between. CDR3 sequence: CASEAGAKTGELFF. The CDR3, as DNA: TGCGCCAGCGAGGCAGGAGCAAAAACCGGGGAGCTGTTTTTT.

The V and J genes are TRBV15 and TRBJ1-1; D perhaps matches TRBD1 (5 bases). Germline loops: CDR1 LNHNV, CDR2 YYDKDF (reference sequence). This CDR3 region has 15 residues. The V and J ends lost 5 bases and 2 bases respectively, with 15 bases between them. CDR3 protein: CATSGLQDLNTEAFF. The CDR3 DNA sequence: TGTGCCACCAGCGGATTACAGGACCTAAACACTGAAGCTTTCTTT. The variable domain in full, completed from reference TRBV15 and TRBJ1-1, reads DAMVIQNPRYQVTQFGKPVTLSCSQTLNHNVMYWYQQKSSQAPKLLFHYYDKDFNNEADTPDNFQSRRPNTSFCFLDIRSPGLGDTAMYLCATSGLQDLNTEAFFGQGTRLTVV.

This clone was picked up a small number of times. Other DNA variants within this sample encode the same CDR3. The CDR3 sequence: CASSPPGLGGYTF. CDR3 DNA: TGTGCCAGCAGCCCTCCGGGGTTGGGGGGCTACACCTTC. The V call is TRBV28, the J call TRBJ1-2; D uncertain. Trimming left V 6 bases short and J 8 bases short, with 16 bases between. The germline V gene has CDR1 MDHEN and CDR2 SYDVKM. The CDR3 extends over 13 amino acids.

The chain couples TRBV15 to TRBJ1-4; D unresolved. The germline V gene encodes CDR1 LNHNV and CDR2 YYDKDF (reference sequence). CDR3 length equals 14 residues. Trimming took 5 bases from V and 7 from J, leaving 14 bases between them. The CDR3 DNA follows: TGTGCCACCAGCTCTGTAGCGTTCGGTGAAAAACTGTTTTTT. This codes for CATSSVAFGEKLFF.

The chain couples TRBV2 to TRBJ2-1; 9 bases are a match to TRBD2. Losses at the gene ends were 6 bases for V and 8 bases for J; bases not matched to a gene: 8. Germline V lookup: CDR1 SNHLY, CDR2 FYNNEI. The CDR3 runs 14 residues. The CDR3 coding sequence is TGTGCCAGCAGGGGACTAGCCCGTTGGGATGAGCAGTTCTTC. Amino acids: CASRGLARWDEQFF.

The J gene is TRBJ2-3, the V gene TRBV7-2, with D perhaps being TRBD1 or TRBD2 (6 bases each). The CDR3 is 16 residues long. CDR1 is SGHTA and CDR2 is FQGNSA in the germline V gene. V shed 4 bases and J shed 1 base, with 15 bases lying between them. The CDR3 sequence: CASSWGAGSGTDTQYF. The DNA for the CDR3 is TGTGCCAGCAGCTGGGGGGCTGGTAGCGGCACAGATACGCAGTATTTT.